This TCR beta chain was identified during a study of PD-L1 blockade in urothelial cancer. Study in general: After treatment start, blood was analyzed at 3 weeks (second dose) and at 6 weeks. A median blood sample held 141,255 T cells and approximately 83,000 unique TCRs.

Synthetic TCR analog templates were added to each PCR reaction. Using immunoSEQ multiplex PCR, the repertoire was profiled, and TCRdb retains in-frame clones only, with some absent. The sample lists over 25,000 clones, over 60% occurring once. After removal of 5 bases from V and 6 bases from J, the junction contained 15 bases not matched to a gene. The CDR3 spans 16 residues. CDR1 and CDR2 from the germline V gene are SSHAT and FNYEAQ (reference sequence). Time point meaning: peripheral blood 6 weeks after treatment start. A total of 1 to 8 samples per patient were collected pretreatment and on-treatment.

The V gene is TRBV7-7, the J gene TRBJ2-7; TRBD2 matches 8 bases. The clonotype was recovered from a man in his sixties or seventies with urothelial cancer. Material: PBMCs, obtained around atezolizumab (anti-PD-L1) treatment. In DNA, the CDR3 is TGTGCCAGCAGCCCTCCGGGAGGGGACCTCACCGGCGAGCAGTACTTC. Encoded protein: CASSPPGGDLTGEQYF.